This passage covers 10 T cell receptor beta chains from one sample sequenced in a study of tumor and adjacent non-tumor tissue in lung cancer. RNA was extracted from bulk tissue without any cell sorting. A modified ARM-PCR protocol with three rounds of nested PCR amplified TCRbeta. TCRdb fed the multiplex PCR reads into MiXCR, producing one record per CDR3 protein. This repertoire shows roughly 76,000 distinct CDR3 sequences, 55% to 70% found once; its top ten account for 10% to 15%. Source material: lung tumor tissue. The receptors shown here come from a woman between 65 and 79 years old with non-small cell lung cancer.

V and J are TRBV11-3 and TRBJ2-1; weak D call: TRBD2 (5 bases). The germline V gene has CDR1 SGHNT and CDR2 YENEEA. The CDR3 runs to 13 residues. Deletions cut 9 bases from V and 9 bases from J, with 18 bases between. This CDR3 reads CASSYLHRGEQFF. In nucleotides, the CDR3 is TGTGCCAGTAGTTACCTTCACCGGGGTGAGCAGTTCTTC. Variable domain in full (rest from reference TRBV11-3 and TRBJ2-1): EAGVVQSPRYKIIEKKQPVAFWCNPISGHNTLYWYLQNLGQGPELLIRYENEEAVDDSQLPKDRFSAERLKGVDSTLKIQPAELGDSAVYLCASSYLHRGEQFFGPGTRLTVL.

This clonotype occurred a few times. A single base separates this from a much larger clone, so it may be a read error. The chain joins TRBV5-4 to TRBJ2-3; D perhaps matches TRBD2 (5 bases). The CDR3 extends over 18 amino acids. The V and J ends lost 4 bases and 1 base respectively, with 22 bases between them. CDR1 and CDR2 (germline): SGHNT, YYREEE (reference sequence). The DNA of the CDR3 is TGTGCCAGCAGCCACCATAATTGGAGAGAGGGTGGCACAGATACGCAGTATTTT. As protein: CASSHHNWREGGTDTQYF.

This clonotype was observed at least ten times. The chain uses TRBV14 and TRBJ1-1, with D perhaps matching TRBD1 (5 bases). There are 15 residues in the CDR3. Trimming left V 4 bases short and J 0 bases short, with 12 bases between. Germline loops: CDR1 SGHDN, CDR2 FVKESK. In DNA, the CDR3 is TGTGCCAGCAGCCCCAGGGCGAACTTGAACACTGAAGCTTTCTTT. It codes for CASSPRANLNTEAFF.

Turning to this clonotype: This CDR3 fails to terminate in the conserved phenylalanine or tryptophan, so it likely reflects a read error. The chain has TRBV11-3 and TRBJ1-1; D is unresolved. The CDR3 is 14 amino acids. Germline lookup yields CDR1 SGHNT and CDR2 YENEEA. The CDR3 DNA reads TGTGCCAGTAGCTTCGGAGGAACAAACACTGAAGCTTTCATT. It specifies CASSFGGTNTEAFI.

Comment on this clonotype: A read error may produce the germline difference seen at one junction end. The chain combines TRBV5-1 with TRBJ2-2; perhaps TRBD1 as D (6 bases). The CDR3 loop spans 16 amino acids. Germline V gives CDR1 SGHRS, CDR2 YFSETQ. The CDR3 DNA is TGCGACAGCAGCTGGCCGGACAGCCTGAACACCGAGGAGCTGTTTTTT. Its protein is CDSSWPDSLNTEELFF.

For this clonotype: Just one base apart from a much larger clone, this may be a read error. The genes are TRBV20-1 and TRBJ2-3; D is unclear. Germline-derived CDR1 and CDR2 are DFQATT and SNEGSKA (reference sequence). The CDR3 is 14 amino acids. CDR3 loop: CSAPPLDSTDRQYF. In nucleotides, the CDR3 is TGCAGTGCTCCCCCCCTGGATAGCACAGATAGGCAGTATTTT.

This clonotype was seen once. Germline and junction disagree at one end, which may indicate a read error. The gene calls are TRBV4-2 and TRBJ2-3; no clear D. The CDR3 is made up of 16 amino acids. Germline V lookup: CDR1 LGHNA, CDR2 YNFKEQ. CDR3 amino acids: CSSSQVTTVIPDTQYF. CDR3 DNA sequence: TGTTCCAGCAGCCAAGTAACTACCGTAATCCCAGATACGCAGTATTTT.

This clonotype appeared many times. The chain links TRBV29-1 to TRBJ2-5; 7 bases are shared with TRBD1. The CDR3 is 14 amino acids. V trimming: 4 bases; J trimming: 1 base; junction bases outside the gene matches: 6. Germline CDR1 is SQVTM and CDR2 is ANQGSEA. This chain's CDR3 is CSVVGQPAQETQYF. As DNA, the CDR3 is TGCAGCGTTGTGGGACAGCCGGCCCAAGAGACCCAGTACTTC.

With regard to this clonotype: The junction departs from the called germline gene at one end, perhaps through a read error. This chain connects TRBV6-5 to TRBJ1-6; 7 bases are shared with TRBD1. This CDR3 region has 19 residues. Germline assignment: CDR1 MNHEY and CDR2 SVGAGI. The CDR3 DNA follows: TGTGCCAGCAGTTACAACATAGGACAGGACAGCTCCTGTAATTCACCCCTCCACTTT. Protein product: CASSYNIGQDSSCNSPLHF.

This clonotype came up once. The CDR3 ends on some other residue instead of the conserved phenylalanine or tryptophan, so this is likely a read error. The CDR3 sequence is CAISESVSTNTQYL. The CDR3 DNA reads as TGTGCCATCAGTGAGTCGGTGAGCACAAATACGCAGTATCTT. V is TRBV10-3 and J is TRBJ2-3; D unresolved. Germline-derived CDR1 and CDR2 are ENHRY and SYGVKD. This CDR3 has 14 amino acids.